What follows are 9 T cell receptor beta chains derived from one specimen sequenced in a study of shared clonotypes between healthy human individuals. CD45RO-negative, CCR7-selected cells formed the naive CD8 fraction, which excluded terminally differentiated effector memory CD45RA+ cells. Measured with immunoSEQ multiplex PCR; TCRdb has only the in-frame clones, and not every one. The table shows about 1,900,000 clones, with approximately 94% occurring only once. What was sequenced was naive CD8+ T cells sorted from blood. These TCRs come from a man between 18 and 35 years old in good health.

The chain carries TRBV5-1 and TRBJ1-6; the match to TRBD1 covers 7 bases. J was trimmed by 15 bases and V by 3 bases; bases with no gene match: 12. This CDR3 has 14 residues. Germline V gives CDR1 SGHRS, CDR2 YFSETQ. The CDR3 reads CASSSDRRWADLHF. CDR3 DNA sequence: TGCGCCAGCAGCTCGGACAGGAGGTGGGCGGACCTCCACTTT.

The chain links TRBV5-6 to TRBJ2-3; D is unclear. This CDR3 region has 12 residues. V dropped 4 bases and J dropped 4 bases, with 7 bases sitting between them. Germline lookup yields CDR1 SGHDT and CDR2 YYEEEE. The CDR3 region has the DNA TGTGCCAGCAGCCCAACCCCAGATACGCAGTATTTT. This codes for CASSPTPDTQYF.

This clone was seen once. The chain has TRBV27 and TRBJ2-7, with D unresolved. The CDR3 contains 13 residues. V was cut by 1 base and J by 2 bases, with 6 bases left in between. Germline V lookup: CDR1 MNHEY, CDR2 SMNVEV (reference sequence). The CDR3 protein is CASSLYSTYEQYF. The CDR3 bases are TGTGCCAGCAGTTTATATTCGACCTACGAGCAGTACTTC.

The chain employs TRBV2 and TRBJ1-6; 8 bases agree with TRBD1. V was pared by 3 bases and J by 7 bases, with 5 bases of the junction left unmatched. This CDR3 region has 15 residues. Per germline, CDR1 SNHLY and CDR2 FYNNEI. As DNA, the CDR3 is TGTGCCAGCAGTGAGGGGACAGGCTTCAATTCACCCCTCCACTTT. Protein: CASSEGTGFNSPLHF.

This sequence joins TRBV6-1 and TRBJ2-1; the match to TRBD2 covers 8 bases. Germline loops: CDR1 MNHNS, CDR2 SASEGT. The ends lost 2 bases at V and 3 bases at J; junction bases unmatched: 6. The length of the CDR3 is 16 residues. The chain's CDR3 is CASSELAGFGYNEQFF. In DNA form, the CDR3 reads TGTGCCAGCAGTGAACTAGCGGGCTTTGGCTACAATGAGCAGTTCTTC.

This chain connects TRBV6-5 to TRBJ1-4; TRBD1 is a possible D gene (5 bases). The germline V gene encodes CDR1 MNHEY and CDR2 SVGAGI. The CDR3 is made up of 13 amino acids. With 5 bases removed from V and 7 bases from J, the gap between germline ends came to 11 bases. In DNA, the CDR3 is TGTGCCAGCAGTACCAGGGTTGGTGAAAAACTGTTTTTT. Translation gives CASSTRVGEKLFF.

The V call is TRBV29-1, the J call TRBJ1-2, with D hard to call. The CDR3 length is 13 residues. Deletions cut 5 bases from V and 4 bases from J, with 14 bases between. Germline-derived CDR1 and CDR2 are SQVTM and ANQGSEA. The CDR3 bases are TGCAGCGTTTCCCGACCCGATCCCTATGGCTACACCTTC. Encoded protein: CSVSRPDPYGYTF.

The J gene is TRBJ2-5, the V gene TRBV19; 7 positions match TRBD2. The germline V gene has CDR1 LNHDA and CDR2 SQIVND (reference sequence). This CDR3 comprises 13 residues. V was pared by 5 bases and J by 7 bases, with 7 bases of the junction left unmatched. The CDR3 spells CASSPGGLWTQYF. The DNA for the CDR3 is TGTGCCAGTAGTCCCGGGGGGTTGTGGACCCAGTACTTC.

The rearrangement links TRBV29-1 to TRBJ1-1, with D possibly being TRBD1 (5 bases). The CDR3 is 15 amino acids. Germline lookup yields CDR1 SQVTM and CDR2 ANQGSEA. The ends were cut back, 6 bases at V and 3 bases at J, with 20 bases in the middle. CDR3 nucleotide sequence: TGCAGCGTCCTCGGGGGGGAAGGAGGGGACACTGAAGCTTTCTTT. Translated: CSVLGGEGGDTEAFF.